This T cell receptor (beta chain) was recorded in a study of cytotoxic CD8 clonotypes in ibrutinib-treated CLL. This clone was picked up a small number of times. Sequencing was performed with immunoSEQ multiplex PCR; in TCRdb, only in-frame clones are kept and a portion is missing. The sample yields over 65,000 clones, roughly 77% seen once. This TCR was recovered from a human donor with chronic lymphocytic leukemia. Sequences were derived from PBMCs, sampled after 12 months of ibrutinib treatment.

The CDR3 DNA reads TGTGCCAGCAGTGAGCTACAGGGCTGGCAGCCCCAGCATTTT. Its protein product is CASSELQGWQPQHF. The V call is TRBV28, the J call TRBJ1-5; tentative D call: TRBD1 (6 bases). The germline CDR1 and CDR2 sequences are MDHEN and SYDVKM. With 5 bases removed from V and 7 bases from J, the gap between germline ends came to 15 bases. The CDR3 sequence is 14 residues long.